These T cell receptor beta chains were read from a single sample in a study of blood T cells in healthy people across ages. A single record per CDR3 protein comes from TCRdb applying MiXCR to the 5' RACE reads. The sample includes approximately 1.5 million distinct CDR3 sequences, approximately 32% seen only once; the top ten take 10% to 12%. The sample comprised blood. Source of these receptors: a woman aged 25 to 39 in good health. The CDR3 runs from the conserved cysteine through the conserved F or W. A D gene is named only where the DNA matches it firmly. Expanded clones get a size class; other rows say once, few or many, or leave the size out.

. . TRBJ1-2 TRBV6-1 TGTGCCAGCGGTGAAGGGTCGGAGTCTAACTATGGCTACACCTTC CASGEGSESNYGYTF
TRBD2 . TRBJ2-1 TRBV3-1 TGTGCCAGCAGCCAAGTCCTCCTAGCGGGGGACAATGAGCAGTTCTTC CASSQVLLAGDNEQFF
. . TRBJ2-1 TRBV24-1 TGTGCCACCAGTGATTCCTACACGAGCAATGAGCAGTTCTTC CATSDSYTSNEQFF
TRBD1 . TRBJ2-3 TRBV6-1 TGTGCCAGCAGTGAATTAGGGACAGCGAGCACAGATACGCAGTATTTT CASSELGTASTDTQYF
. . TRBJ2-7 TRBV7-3 TGTGCCAGCAGCCCGTCCGTCAGCTCCTACGAGCAGTACTTC CASSPSVSSYEQYF
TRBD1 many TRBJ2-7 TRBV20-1 TGCAGTGCTAGAGGCTCGGGACAGGGTTCCTACGAGCAGTACTTC CSARGSGQGSYEQYF
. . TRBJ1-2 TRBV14 TGTGCCAGCAGCCATTCCGGGACAGGCTACACCTTC CASSHSGTGYTF
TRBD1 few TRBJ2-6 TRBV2 TGTGCCAGCACTAGGACAGGGGGCCGCTCTGGGGCCAACGTCCTGACTTTC CASTRTGGRSGANVLTF
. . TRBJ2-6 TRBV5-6 TGTGCCAGCATCCCGACGGGCGCTGGGGCCAACGTCCTGACTTTC CASIPTGAGANVLTF
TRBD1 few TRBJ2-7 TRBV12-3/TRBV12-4 TGTGCCAGCACCAGCCGGGACAGAAGCTACGAGCAGTACTTC CASTSRDRSYEQYF
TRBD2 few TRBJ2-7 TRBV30 TGTGCCTGGAGTGTATGGGGACTAGCGGGAAGGGTTCTCGAGCAGTACTTC CAWSVWGLAGRVLEQYF
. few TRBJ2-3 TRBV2 TGTGCCAGCAGTGATTTAGCTGCCACAGATACGCAGTATTTT CASSDLAATDTQYF
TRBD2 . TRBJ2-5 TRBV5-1 TGCGCCAGCAGCTCGGAGAGTGGCGGGAGGGTGGAGACCCAGTACTTC CASSSESGGRVETQYF
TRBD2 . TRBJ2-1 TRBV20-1 TGCAGTGCTTTCGGGACTAGCGGTACTAGCTCCTACAATGAGCAGTTCTTC CSAFGTSGTSSYNEQFF
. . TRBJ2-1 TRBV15 TGTGCCACCAGCGGATCACTTTACAATGAGCAGTTCTTC CATSGSLYNEQFF
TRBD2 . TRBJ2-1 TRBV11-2 TGTGCCAGCAGCTTTGCTCTAGCGGGGGGGGACAATGAGCAGTTCTTC CASSFALAGGDNEQFF
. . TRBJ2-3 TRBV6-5 TGTGCCAGCAGTTACGGGTTCGGGGGAAGCACAGATACGCAGTATTTT CASSYGFGGSTDTQYF
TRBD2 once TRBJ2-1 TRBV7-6 TGTGCCAGCAGCTTAAAATCGAGACTAGCGGGGCTCTACAATGAGCAGTTCTTC CASSLKSRLAGLYNEQFF
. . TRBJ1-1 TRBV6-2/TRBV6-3 TGTGCCAGCAAGATTGCAGGGGAGAGCACGGAAGCTTTCTTT CASKIAGESTEAFF
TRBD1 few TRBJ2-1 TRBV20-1 TGCAGTGCTCGGACAGGGGGCGGCGATGAGCAGTTCTTC CSARTGGGDEQFF
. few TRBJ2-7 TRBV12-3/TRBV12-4 TGTGCCAGCAGTTTGGGGACATGGGTCGGCGAGCAGTACTTC CASSLGTWVGEQYF
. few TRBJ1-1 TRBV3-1 TGTGCCAGCAGCCGAAACGGCTGGAACACTGAAGCTTTCTTT CASSRNGWNTEAFF
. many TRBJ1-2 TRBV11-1 TGTGCCAGCAGCTTCCGGGACGGAGCTAATCGGGGCGGCTACACCTTC CASSFRDGANRGGYTF
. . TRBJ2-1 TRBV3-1 TGTGCCAGCAGCCAAGATAGTTGGGTACTAGCTTTTAATGAGCAGTTCTTC CASSQDSWVLAFNEQFF
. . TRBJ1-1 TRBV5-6 TGTGCCAGCCCTTATGGCCGAGCCCACAAGGACACTGAAGCTTTCTTT CASPYGRAHKDTEAFF
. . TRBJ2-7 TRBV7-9 TGTGCCAGCAGTACGTTTCCGAGGGTCTGGGAGCAGTACTTC CASSTFPRVWEQYF
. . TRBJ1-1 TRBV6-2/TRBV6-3 TGTGCCAGCAGTTACTCGATCTTCGGGGAAGCTTTCTTT CASSYSIFGEAFF
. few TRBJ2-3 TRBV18 TGTGCCAGCTCACCACGGCAGGGGCTTGGCACAGATACGCAGTATTTT CASSPRQGLGTDTQYF
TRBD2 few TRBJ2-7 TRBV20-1 TGCAGTGCTAGGCTACAACGACTAGCGCGCTCCTACGAGCAGTACTTC CSARLQRLARSYEQYF
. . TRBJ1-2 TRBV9 TGTGCCAGCAGCGTAAAAATCGGGGGAGTTAACTATGGCTACACCTTC CASSVKIGGVNYGYTF
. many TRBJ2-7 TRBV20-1 TGCAGTGCTACTCGGTCGCCGGACAACACCTACGAGCAGTACTTC CSATRSPDNTYEQYF
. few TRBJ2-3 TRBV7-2 TGTGCCAGCAGCTTAGCGTCAGGTACTAGCACAGATACGCAGTATTTT CASSLASGTSTDTQYF